Below, 32 T cell receptor beta chains from the same sample are listed, as sequenced in a study of Ad26.COV2.S vaccination and SARS-CoV-2 variants. The treatment denotes: over 15 received Ad26.COV2.S at low or high dose, single or two shots; roughly 5 received placebo; per-sample allocation not given. The study sampled participants on day 63 after the first vaccine or placebo injection. Measured with immunoSEQ multiplex PCR; TCRdb has only the in-frame clones, and not every one. The table lists around 400,000 clones, roughly 90% of them singletons, with less than 15% in the top ten. The source was peripheral blood, collected in a trial of Ad26.COV2.S vaccine versus placebo. These receptors originate from a person between 18 and 59 years old who received the Ad26.COV2.S COVID-19 vaccine or a placebo.

V usage is TRBV4-2 and J usage is TRBJ2-3, with D possibly being TRBD2 (7 bases). Germline assignment: CDR1 LGHNA and CDR2 YNFKEQ. CDR3 length: 16 residues. Trimming took off 2 bases at V and 4 bases at J, with 16 bases between the two ends. CDR3 loop: CASSQIRTGGADTQYF. The CDR3, as DNA: TGTGCCAGCAGCCAAATCCGGACGGGGGGCGCAGATACGCAGTATTTT.

The chain joins TRBV11-2 to TRBJ2-7; 9 bases align to TRBD2. CDR3 length: 15 amino acids. Germline loops: CDR1 SGHAT, CDR2 FQNNGV. J gave up 0 bases and V 6 bases, and 6 bases lay outside the gene matches. The CDR3: CASSYSGSSSYEQYF. The CDR3 bases are TGTGCCAGCAGTTATAGCGGGAGTTCCTCCTACGAGCAGTACTTC.

The CDR3 DNA sequence: TGTGCCAGCAGCGTAGCCGGGGGGTCAACTAATGAAAAACTGTTTTTT. Its translation: CASSVAGGSTNEKLFF. The chain employs TRBV9 and TRBJ1-4; tentative D call: TRBD1 (5 bases). The V end was cut by 0 bases, the J end by 0 bases, with 9 bases between. Germline-derived CDR1 and CDR2 are SGDLS and YYNGEE. This CDR3 contains 16 residues. Complete variable domain (other parts from reference TRBV9 and TRBJ1-4): DSGVTQTPKHLITATGQRVTLRCSPRSGDLSVYWYQQSLDQGLQFLIQYYNGEERAKGNILERFSAQQFPDLHSELNLSSLELGDSALYFCASSVAGGSTNEKLFFGSGTQLSVL.

This clone was counted once. This CDR3 reads CASSLQGGYEQYF. The CDR3 coding sequence is TGCGCCAGCAGCTTGCAGGGGGGCTACGAGCAGTACTTC. This chain connects TRBV5-1 to TRBJ2-7; the D gene is possibly TRBD1 (7 bases). The germline V gene has CDR1 SGHRS and CDR2 YFSETQ. With 1 base removed from V and 3 bases from J, the gap between germline ends came to 8 bases. The length of the CDR3 is 13 residues.

V is TRBV6-2 or TRBV6-3 and J is TRBJ1-5; TRBD1 might be the D (6 bases). Trimming took 5 bases from V and 4 from J, leaving 15 bases between them. Germline V CDR1 and CDR2: MNHEY, SVGEGT. The CDR3 extends over 15 amino acids. CDR3 DNA sequence: TGTGCCAGCAGTCCCCGGGACATTCCAAATCAGCCCCAGCATTTT. This codes for CASSPRDIPNQPQHF.

The chain is built from TRBV7-8 and TRBJ2-3; 12 nucleotides match TRBD2. The CDR3 contains 17 residues. Germline CDR1 is SGHVS and CDR2 is FQNEAQ. The ends lost 1 base at V and 4 bases at J; junction bases unmatched: 6. This chain's CDR3 is CASSLGLAGVVPDTQYF. The CDR3 coding sequence is TGTGCCAGCAGCTTAGGACTAGCGGGAGTGGTTCCAGATACGCAGTATTTT.

The chain joins TRBV4-1 to TRBJ2-2, with 7 bases fitting TRBD1. The ends lost 0 bases at V and 1 base at J; junction bases unmatched: 2. CDR1 and CDR2 from the germline V gene are MGHRA and YSYEKL. The CDR3 runs 16 residues. CDR3 in amino acids: CASSQDRTGNTGELFF. The CDR3 nucleotides read TGCGCCAGCAGCCAAGATCGGACAGGGAACACCGGGGAGCTGTTTTTT.

The chain joins TRBV14 to TRBJ1-1, with D possibly TRBD1 on 5 matching bases. Germline V gene sequence: CDR1 SGHDN, CDR2 FVKESK. The CDR3 contains 17 residues. The V gene lost 3 bases and the J gene lost 4 bases, with 21 bases spanning the gap. CDR3 residues: CASSHTTWTGDGTEAFF. DNA of the CDR3: TGTGCCAGCAGCCATACTACCTGGACCGGGGACGGCACTGAAGCTTTCTTT.

V usage is TRBV6-5 and J usage is TRBJ1-2, with a weak D call TRBD1 (6 bases). The CDR3 totals 13 residues. V lost 5 bases, J lost 4 bases, and 11 bases lay in between. Germline lookup yields CDR1 MNHEY and CDR2 SVGAGI. The CDR3 spells CASSTLGGYGYTF. The CDR3 DNA reads TGTGCCAGCAGTACGCTAGGGGGCTATGGCTACACCTTC.

This chain uses TRBV5-1 with TRBJ1-1; 7 nucleotides agree with TRBD1. Germline CDR1 reads SGHRS; CDR2 reads YFSETQ. V was pared by 0 bases and J by 2 bases, with 7 bases of the junction left unmatched. The CDR3 totals 16 residues. CDR3 in amino acids: CASSLVGTAINTEAFF. CDR3 nucleotide sequence: TGCGCCAGCAGCTTGGTTGGGACAGCGATCAACACTGAAGCTTTCTTT.

This rearrangement joins TRBV9 to TRBJ1-5; weak D call: TRBD1 (5 bases). Germline assignment: CDR1 SGDLS and CDR2 YYNGEE. With 1 base removed from V and 0 bases from J, the gap between germline ends came to 17 bases. The CDR3 length is 18 residues. The CDR3 region is CASSVFPRRDYSNQPQHF. The CDR3 DNA reads as TGTGCCAGCAGCGTATTCCCTCGGAGGGACTATAGCAATCAGCCCCAGCATTTT.

J is TRBJ1-5 and V is TRBV19, with D uncertain. The CDR3 extends over 14 amino acids. Germline V gene lookup returns CDR1 LNHDA and CDR2 SQIVND (reference sequence). Trimming took off 7 bases at V and 4 bases at J, with 14 bases between the two ends. CDR3 nucleotides: TGTGCCAGTAACCCCCTCAGAGCTAATCAGCCCCAGCATTTT. Its protein product is CASNPLRANQPQHF.

The chain employs TRBV27 and TRBJ2-1, with 7 bases matching TRBD2. V lost 2 bases and J lost 6; bases outside the gene matches: 7. Germline CDR1 is MNHEY and CDR2 is SMNVEV (reference sequence). This CDR3 spans 15 amino acids. CDR3 DNA: TGTGCCAGCAGTTTAGTGGCGGGAGTGGGCAATGAGCAGTTCTTC. It specifies CASSLVAGVGNEQFF.

The chain recombines TRBV12-5 with TRBJ1-6, with D perhaps matching TRBD1 (5 bases). The CDR3 loop spans 14 amino acids. Germline V gene lookup returns CDR1 LGHNT and CDR2 FRNRAP. V was clipped by 6 bases and J by 7 bases, with 13 bases between them. In DNA, the CDR3 is TGTGCTAGTGGGGGGACGGGTGGCAATTCACCCCTCCACTTT. This codes for CASGGTGGNSPLHF.

V is TRBV5-1 and J is TRBJ2-7; weak D call: TRBD2 (6 bases). The V gene lost 7 bases and the J gene lost 1 base, with 21 bases spanning the gap. CDR3 length equals 16 residues. Germline lookup yields CDR1 SGHRS and CDR2 YFSETQ. The CDR3 nucleotides read TGCGCCAGCCGGAACTTAGGAGGGGAAGGTTCCTACGAGCAGTACTTC. It encodes CASRNLGGEGSYEQYF.

The V gene is TRBV12-3 or TRBV12-4, the J gene TRBJ2-2; D perhaps matches TRBD2 (5 bases). Trimming left V 10 bases short and J 5 bases short, with 8 bases between. This CDR3 comprises 11 residues. The CDR3 protein is CATGETGELFF. In DNA, the CDR3 is TGTGCCACCGGGGAGACCGGGGAGCTGTTTTTT.

The V call is TRBV7-2, the J call TRBJ2-5; weak D call: TRBD2 (6 bases). Germline-derived CDR1 and CDR2 are SGHTA and FQGNSA. V dropped 1 base and J dropped 8 bases, with 11 bases sitting between them. There are 13 residues in the CDR3. In nucleotides, the CDR3 is TGTGCCAGCAGCTTAGGACCGGGGGAAACCCAGTACTTC. This translates into CASSLGPGETQYF.

V usage is TRBV25-1 and J usage is TRBJ2-1, with a tentative D call TRBD2 (6 bases). This CDR3 comprises 15 residues. CDR1 is MGHDK and CDR2 is SYGVNS in the germline V gene. The V end was cut by 6 bases, the J end by 3 bases, with 15 bases between. The CDR3 DNA follows: TGTGCCAGCAGCGAAGGGAGGCGGAACTACAATGAGCAGTTCTTC. Translation: CASSEGRRNYNEQFF. Looking up the rest from reference TRBV25-1 and TRBJ2-1 gives the full variable domain: EADIYQTPRYLVIGTGKKITLECSQTMGHDKMYWYQQDPGMELHLIHYSYGVNSTEKGDLSSESTVSRIRTEHFPLTLESARPSHTSQYLCASSEGRRNYNEQFFGPGTRLTVL.

V is TRBV5-1 and J is TRBJ2-5, with TRBD2 identical over 11 bases. This CDR3 contains 17 residues. Germline CDR1 is SGHRS and CDR2 is YFSETQ. V shed 2 bases, J shed 4 bases, and the junction held 10 bases outside the gene matches. CDR3 sequence: CASSLSGTSGGGETQYF. CDR3 nucleotides: TGCGCCAGCAGCTTATCCGGGACTAGCGGCGGGGGAGAGACCCAGTACTTC.

V is TRBV5-5 and J is TRBJ2-7; 7 positions agree with TRBD2. The germline V gene encodes CDR1 SGHKS and CDR2 YYEKEE (reference sequence). CDR3 length equals 18 residues. The junction had 14 bases not matched to a gene; V was cut back by 2 bases and J by 0 bases. The CDR3 protein is CASSFQGKPAGISYEQYF. CDR3 bases: TGTGCCAGCAGCTTCCAGGGAAAACCAGCGGGGATCTCCTACGAGCAGTACTTC.

The J gene is TRBJ2-1, the V gene TRBV5-4; D uncertain. V lost 4 bases to trimming and J lost 7 bases, with 12 bases between them. Germline values: CDR1 SGHNT, CDR2 YYREEE (reference sequence). The CDR3 sequence is 13 residues long. CDR3 in amino acids: CASSTLWDNEQFF. The CDR3, as DNA: TGTGCCAGCAGCACCCTCTGGGATAATGAGCAGTTCTTC.

V gene TRBV7-8 combines with J gene TRBJ2-7, with D maybe TRBD2 (6 bases). The CDR3 length is 20 residues. Germline lookup yields CDR1 SGHVS and CDR2 FQNEAQ. The V and J ends lost 0 bases and 2 bases respectively, with 26 bases between them. The CDR3 is CASSLAYPREYAGMTYEQYF. DNA for the CDR3: TGTGCCAGCAGCTTAGCCTATCCGAGGGAATATGCGGGGATGACCTACGAGCAGTACTTC.

As DNA, the CDR3 is TGTGCCAGTAGTATAGGGGGGAGGAAAATTGAAGCTTTCTTT. Translation gives CASSIGGRKIEAFF. The chain couples TRBV19 to TRBJ1-1; maybe TRBD1 (5 bases). This CDR3 is 14 amino acids long. Trimming took 1 base from V and 7 from J, leaving 13 bases between them. CDR1 is LNHDA and CDR2 is SQIVND in the germline V gene (reference sequence).

The V and J genes are TRBV7-9 and TRBJ2-7, with TRBD1 matching over 7 bases. The CDR3 consists of 15 residues. Germline V gene sequence: CDR1 SEHNR, CDR2 FQNEAQ (reference sequence). V dropped 6 bases and J dropped 3; count of bases not matched to a gene: 11. In DNA form, the CDR3 reads TGTGCCAGCAGTAGACCCGGGACAGTGAACTACGAGCAGTACTTC. Protein: CASSRPGTVNYEQYF.

The gene calls are TRBV3-1 (or the pseudogene TRBV3-2) and TRBJ2-3; 11 nucleotides agree with TRBD1. Germline CDR1 LGHDT, CDR2 YNNKEL (reference sequence). V trimming: 1 base; J trimming: 4 bases; junction bases outside the gene matches: 7. CDR3 length equals 17 residues. Written as DNA, the CDR3 is TGTGCCAGCAGCCAAGCTAGTGGGACAGGGGGAGCAGATACGCAGTATTTT. Translated, it gives CASSQASGTGGADTQYF.

As concerns this clone: Other DNA sequences in the same sample also yield this CDR3. The genes are TRBV18 and TRBJ1-4; D unclear. The germline V gene encodes CDR1 KGHSH and CDR2 LQKENI. Trimming cost V 4 bases and J 0 bases, with 3 bases left between them. The CDR3 loop spans 13 amino acids. CDR3 in DNA: TGTGCCAGCTCACGGGCAACTAATGAAAAACTGTTTTTT. Translation: CASSRATNEKLFF.

The gene calls are TRBV25-1 and TRBJ2-3, with 12 nucleotides matching TRBD2. The trim removed 2 bases at V and 2 bases at J, leaving 2 bases unmatched. The length of the CDR3 is 16 residues. Looked up from germline, CDR1 is MGHDK and CDR2 is SYGVNS. The CDR3 reads CASSEGLAGPTDTQYF. CDR3 bases: TGTGCCAGCAGTGAAGGACTAGCGGGGCCCACAGATACGCAGTATTTT.

This rearrangement joins TRBV5-4 to TRBJ2-7; D gene uncertain. Germline V gene sequence: CDR1 SGHNT, CDR2 YYREEE (reference sequence). CDR3 length equals 14 residues. V was shortened by 0 bases and J by 6 bases, with 13 bases between the two germline ends. The CDR3 DNA is TGTGCCAGCAGCTTGGATATAGGGTCCGGCGAGCAGTACTTC. It translates to CASSLDIGSGEQYF. Drawing the rest from reference TRBV5-4 and TRBJ2-7, the complete variable domain is ETGVTQSPTHLIKTRGQQVTLRCSSQSGHNTVSWYQQALGQGPQFIFQYYREEENGRGNFPPRFSGLQFPNYSSELNVNALELDDSALYLCASSLDIGSGEQYFGPGTRLTVT.

This clone was seen a few times. CDR3 DNA: TGTGCCAGCTCCAGCGGGACTCACTACGAGCAGTACTTC. This sequence encodes CASSSGTHYEQYF. The chain couples TRBV28 to TRBJ2-7, with TRBD2 identical over 7 bases. In germline, CDR1 is MDHEN, CDR2 SYDVKM. The CDR3 consists of 13 residues. J lost 3 bases, V lost 8 bases, and 7 bases had no gene match.

This clone was counted between two and nine times. Here the CDR3 DNA reads TGCGCCAGCAGCTTAAACCGGGACAGGGGATCACCCCTCCACTTT. Translating it yields CASSLNRDRGSPLHF. The chain links TRBV5-1 to TRBJ1-6; 10 bases map to TRBD1. In germline, CDR1 is SGHRS, CDR2 YFSETQ. The CDR3 contains 15 residues. With V trimmed by 2 bases and J by 10 bases, 6 bases remained unmatched.

The chain joins TRBV28 to TRBJ1-1; D gene uncertain. The CDR3 extends over 12 amino acids. Germline CDR1 reads MDHEN; CDR2 reads SYDVKM. V shed 3 bases and J shed 8 bases, with 10 bases lying between them. Here the CDR3 reads CASSFLAGEAFF. In DNA form, the CDR3 reads TGTGCCAGCAGTTTTCTGGCTGGAGAAGCTTTCTTT.

The chain recombines TRBV5-5 with TRBJ1-1, with D uncertain. The CDR3 is 14 amino acids. Trimming pared 0 bases from V and 0 bases from J, leaving 6 bases between. The V gene's germline CDR1 is SGHKS and CDR2 YYEKEE (reference sequence). The CDR3 protein is CASSLDTMNTEAFF. The DNA for the CDR3 is TGTGCCAGCAGCTTGGACACTATGAACACTGAAGCTTTCTTT.